A selection of T cell receptor beta chains follows, all from one sample in a study of cytomegalovirus exposure and HLA in healthy donors. Here immunoSEQ multiplex PCR was the method, and the copy in TCRdb shows in-frame clones only, minus some. The sample holds over 110,000 clones, 65% to 80% seen once. What was sequenced was PBMCs. These receptors came from a woman aged 45-65 years in good health and CMV-seropositive. The CDR3 runs from the conserved cysteine through the conserved F or W. A D gene is named only where the DNA matches it firmly. Clone size, where shown, is once, few, many, or a class for clones that have expanded.

. | TRBJ2-2 | TRBV13 | TRBD2 | TGTGCCAGCAGCTTATTTACGCGGGGGGGAGATACCGGGGAGCTGTTTTTT | CASSLFTRGGDTGELFF
. | TRBJ2-3 | TRBV9 | TRBD2 | TGTGCCAGCAGCGTAGTTAGCGGGGGGGCCGCAGATACGCAGTATTTT | CASSVVSGGAADTQYF
. | TRBJ2-5 | TRBV10-3 | TRBD1 | TGTGCCATCAGTGAGTCGATCGGGACAGGCCAAGAGACCCAGTACTTC | CAISESIGTGQETQYF
. | TRBJ2-7 | TRBV11-1 | . | TGTGCCAGCAGCCTGGACAGCTACGAGCAGTACTTC | CASSLDSYEQYF
. | TRBJ1-1 | TRBV21-1 | . | TGTGCCAGCCCCAAGGGGCGGGGAGCGATTGAAGCTTTCTTT | CASPKGRGAIEAFF
. | TRBJ2-3 | TRBV5-8 | TRBD2 | TGTGCCAGCAGTTCGGGACTAGCGGGGGGAGATACGCAGTATTTT | CASSSGLAGGDTQYF
. | TRBJ1-3 | TRBV11-2 | . | TGTGCCAGCAGCGGAAGGGGGTTGGGTGGAAACACCATATATTTT | CASSGRGLGGNTIYF
few | TRBJ1-1 | TRBV11-2 | . | TGTGCCAGCAGCTCGGACTTGAACACTGAAGCTTTCTTT | CASSSDLNTEAFF
few | TRBJ2-5 | TRBV19 | . | TGTGCCAGTACCGACAGGTTTGGAGACACCCAGTACTTC | CASTDRFGDTQYF
. | TRBJ2-7 | TRBV29-1 | TRBD1 | TGCAGCGTTTCACAGGGGAGCTACGAGCAGTACTTC | CSVSQGSYEQYF
. | TRBJ2-5 | TRBV5-1 | TRBD1 | TGCGCCAGCAGCTGGGACAGTCCAGAGACCCAGTACTTC | CASSWDSPETQYF
. | TRBJ1-1 | TRBV7-7 | . | TGTGCTAGCAGCTTAGTCCCCCTGGGCCTTAAAGAGACTGAAGCTTTCTTT | CASSLVPLGLKETEAFF
. | TRBJ2-7 | TRBV5-5 | TRBD1 | TGTGCCAGCAGCCCACTCCCGGGACAGGGGTACGAGCAGTACTTC | CASSPLPGQGYEQYF
. | TRBJ2-5 | TRBV19 | . | TGTGCCAGCGGAGTATCGCAAGAGACCCAGTACTTC | CASGVSQETQYF
. | TRBJ1-6 | TRBV30 | TRBD1 | TGTGCCTGGGCAGCAAATCGACGGGCAGGGGGTTATAATTCACCCCTCCACTTT | CAWAANRRAGGYNSPLHF
. | TRBJ2-1 | TRBV7-8 | . | TGTGCCAGCAGCCCCTTGGGCGGGTCTTACAATGAGCAGTTCTTC | CASSPLGGSYNEQFF
. | TRBJ2-1 | TRBV7-9 | . | TGTGTAGCCGGGGGAGTCTACAATGAGCAGTTCTTC | CVAGGVYNEQFF
. | TRBJ1-4 | TRBV7-6 | . | TGTGCCAGCAGCTCCTCCGTCGAGGGCAGGAGAAATGACAAACTGTTTTTT | CASSSSVEGRRNDKLFF
. | TRBJ1-1 | TRBV6-5 | . | TGTGCCAGCAGTTCCGTGACGGGAGGAAACACTGAAGCTTTCTTT | CASSSVTGGNTEAFF
. | TRBJ1-6 | TRBV2 | . | TGTGCCACCCCAAGTGGCACGGGGGATTCACCCCTCCACTTT | CATPSGTGDSPLHF
. | TRBJ2-2 | TRBV7-3 | TRBD2 | TGTGCCAGCAGCCTACTAGCGGGGGATTTCACCGGGGAGCTGTTTTTT | CASSLLAGDFTGELFF
. | TRBJ1-2 | TRBV2 | TRBD1 | TGTGCCACCCGACAGGGTATCTATGGCTACACCTTC | CATRQGIYGYTF
once | TRBJ1-5 | TRBV19 | . | TGTGCCAGTAGTACCCCGGCAGGGGACATTTTAACGGGCAATCAGCCCCAGCATTTT | CASSTPAGDILTGNQPQHF
few | TRBJ2-1 | TRBV5-4 | . | TGTGCCAGCAGCTTGGGAGGAGCCAGTTACAATGAGCAGTTCTTC | CASSLGGASYNEQFF
. | TRBJ1-1 | TRBV5-1 | TRBD1 | TGCGCCAGCAGCTTGGCCGGGACAGGGGGCGCTGGGACTGAAGCTTTCTTT | CASSLAGTGGAGTEAFF